This is a list of T cell receptor beta chains from one sample in a study of blood T cells in healthy people across ages. TCRdb re-called the 5' RACE reads through MiXCR, storing one row per CDR3 protein. The data show some 690,000 distinct CDR3 sequences, roughly 20% seen once. The sequencing sample was made of blood. These receptors all come from a man in his 70s in good health. Both conserved end residues are part of each CDR3. A D gene is named only where the DNA matches it firmly. Only part of the rows carry a size: once, few, many, or a class if the clone is expanded.

CDR3aa: CASSQEWGEVNTEAFF; CDR3nt: TGTGCCAGCAGCCAAGAATGGGGTGAGGTGAACACTGAAGCTTTCTTT; v_gene: TRBV14; abundance: .; j_gene: TRBJ1-1; d_gene: .
CDR3aa: CASSRGQGAYNEQFF; CDR3nt: TGTGCCAGCAGCCGAGGACAGGGGGCTTACAATGAGCAGTTCTTC; v_gene: TRBV7-2; abundance: many; j_gene: TRBJ2-1; d_gene: TRBD1
CDR3aa: CAIDPTGGRNEQFF; CDR3nt: TGTGCCATCGACCCGACAGGGGGTAGGAATGAGCAGTTCTTC; v_gene: TRBV10-3; abundance: .; j_gene: TRBJ2-1; d_gene: TRBD1
CDR3aa: CASSYSGTSDGYTF; CDR3nt: TGTGCCAGCAGTTACTCCGGGACATCAGATGGCTACACCTTC; v_gene: TRBV6-5; abundance: few; j_gene: TRBJ1-2; d_gene: .
CDR3aa: CASSQDFRTGWDEKLFF; CDR3nt: TGCGCCAGCAGCCAAGATTTTCGGACAGGGTGGGATGAAAAACTGTTTTTT; v_gene: TRBV4-1; abundance: few; j_gene: TRBJ1-4; d_gene: TRBD1
CDR3aa: CASSWSTPGQETQYF; CDR3nt: TGTGCCAGCAGTTGGTCCACACCGGGCCAAGAGACCCAGTACTTC; v_gene: TRBV12-3/TRBV12-4; abundance: few; j_gene: TRBJ2-5; d_gene: .
CDR3aa: CASSVGRGHEKLFF; CDR3nt: TGTGCCAGCAGTGTTGGCAGGGGGCATGAAAAACTGTTTTTT; v_gene: TRBV2; abundance: .; j_gene: TRBJ1-4; d_gene: TRBD1
CDR3aa: CASSRGLADGNEQFF; CDR3nt: TGTGCCAGCAGCCGCGGACTAGCGGACGGGAATGAGCAGTTCTTC; v_gene: TRBV7-2; abundance: few; j_gene: TRBJ2-1; d_gene: TRBD2
CDR3aa: CASSQGTSLGTSYNEQFF; CDR3nt: TGTGCCAGCAGCCAAGGGACTAGCCTGGGGACCTCCTACAATGAGCAGTTCTTC; v_gene: TRBV7-8; abundance: few; j_gene: TRBJ2-1; d_gene: TRBD2
CDR3aa: CSSPGGRTEAFF; CDR3nt: TGCAGTTCCCCGGGGGGTCGGACTGAAGCTTTCTTT; v_gene: TRBV20-1; abundance: .; j_gene: TRBJ1-1; d_gene: .
CDR3aa: CAPSDFLGGAISGNTGELFF; CDR3nt: TGTGCCCCCAGTGATTTTTTGGGGGGCGCCATTAGCGGGAACACCGGGGAGCTGTTTTTT; v_gene: TRBV24-1; abundance: .; j_gene: TRBJ2-2; d_gene: .
CDR3aa: CASSLSGDGYEQYF; CDR3nt: TGCGCCAGCAGCTTGAGCGGGGACGGCTACGAGCAGTACTTC; v_gene: TRBV5-1; abundance: .; j_gene: TRBJ2-7; d_gene: TRBD2
CDR3aa: CASSLTGQEPFYSYNEQFF; CDR3nt: TGTGCCAGCAGCTTAACGGGACAGGAACCCTTTTACTCCTACAATGAGCAGTTCTTC; v_gene: TRBV7-3; abundance: few; j_gene: TRBJ2-1; d_gene: TRBD1
CDR3aa: CASSQGWRQQETQYF; CDR3nt: TGCGCCAGCAGCCAAGGATGGAGACAGCAAGAGACCCAGTACTTC; v_gene: TRBV4-1; abundance: many; j_gene: TRBJ2-5; d_gene: .
CDR3aa: CASSYSRREAFF; CDR3nt: TGTGCCAGCAGTTACTCGAGGCGGGAAGCTTTCTTT; v_gene: TRBV6-2/TRBV6-3; abundance: few; j_gene: TRBJ1-1; d_gene: .